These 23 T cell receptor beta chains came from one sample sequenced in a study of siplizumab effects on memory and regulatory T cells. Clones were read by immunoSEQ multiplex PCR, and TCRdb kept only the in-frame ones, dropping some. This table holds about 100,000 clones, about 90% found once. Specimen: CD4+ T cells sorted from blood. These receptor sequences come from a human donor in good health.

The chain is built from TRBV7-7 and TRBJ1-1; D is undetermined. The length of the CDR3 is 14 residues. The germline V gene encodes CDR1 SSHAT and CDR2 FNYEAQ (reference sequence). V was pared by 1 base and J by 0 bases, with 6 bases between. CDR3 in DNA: TGTGCCAGCAGCTTAGATTCAGTGAACACTGAAGCTTTCTTT. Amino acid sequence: CASSLDSVNTEAFF.

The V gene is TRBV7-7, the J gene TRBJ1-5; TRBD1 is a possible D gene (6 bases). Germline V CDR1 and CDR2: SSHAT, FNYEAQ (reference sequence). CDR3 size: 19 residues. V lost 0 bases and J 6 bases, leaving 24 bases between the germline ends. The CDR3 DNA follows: TGTGCCAGCAGCTTAGCAATGGGACAAGGAGGTAGAGTAGGTCAGCCCCAGCATTTT. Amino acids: CASSLAMGQGGRVGQPQHF.

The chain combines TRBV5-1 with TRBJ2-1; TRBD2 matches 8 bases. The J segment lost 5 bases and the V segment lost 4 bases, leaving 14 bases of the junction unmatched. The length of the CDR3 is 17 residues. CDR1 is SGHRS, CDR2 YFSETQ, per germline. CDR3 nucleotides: TGCGCCAGCAGCCCGGGAGGGACCGTTTTTCCCCACAATGAGCAGTTCTTC. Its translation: CASSPGGTVFPHNEQFF. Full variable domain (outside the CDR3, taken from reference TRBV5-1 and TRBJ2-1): KAGVTQTPRYLIKTRGQQVTLSCSPISGHRSVSWYQQTPGQGLQFLFEYFSETQRNKGNFPGRFSGRQFSNSRSEMNVSTLELGDSALYLCASSPGGTVFPHNEQFFGPGTRLTVL.

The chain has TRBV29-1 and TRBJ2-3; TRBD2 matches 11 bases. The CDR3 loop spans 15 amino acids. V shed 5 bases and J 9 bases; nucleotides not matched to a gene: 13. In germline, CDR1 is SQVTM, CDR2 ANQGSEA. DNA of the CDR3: TGCAGCGTTTCCTTGACTAGCGGGGACCTTGGGACGCAGTATTTT. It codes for CSVSLTSGDLGTQYF.

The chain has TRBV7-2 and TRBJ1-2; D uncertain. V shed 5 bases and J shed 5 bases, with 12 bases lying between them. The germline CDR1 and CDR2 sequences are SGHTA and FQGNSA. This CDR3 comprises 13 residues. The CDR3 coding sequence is TGTGCCAGCAGCACCAGGCCCGATTATGGCTACACCTTC. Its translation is CASSTRPDYGYTF.

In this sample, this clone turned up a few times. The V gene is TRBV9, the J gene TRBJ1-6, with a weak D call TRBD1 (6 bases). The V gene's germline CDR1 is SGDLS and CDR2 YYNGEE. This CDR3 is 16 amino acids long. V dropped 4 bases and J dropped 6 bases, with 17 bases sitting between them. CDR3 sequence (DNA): TGTGCCAGCAGCAGAGCGGGGGGCAGGGGTAATTCACCCCTCCACTTT. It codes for CASSRAGGRGNSPLHF.

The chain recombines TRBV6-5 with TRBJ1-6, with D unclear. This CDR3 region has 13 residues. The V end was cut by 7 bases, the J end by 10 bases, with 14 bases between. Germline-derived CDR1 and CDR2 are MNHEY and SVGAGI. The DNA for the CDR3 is TGTGCCAGCATCGAGGACGGAACATCACCCCTCCACTTT. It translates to CASIEDGTSPLHF.

The CDR3 here is CASSSGANYGYTF. CDR3 DNA sequence: TGTGCCAGCAGTTCCGGGGCCAACTATGGCTACACCTTC. J is TRBJ1-2 and V is TRBV6-6; perhaps TRBD1 as D (5 bases). Trimming took 4 bases from V and 2 from J, leaving 8 bases between them. The germline gives CDR1 MNHNY, CDR2 SVGAGI (reference sequence). The CDR3 totals 13 residues.

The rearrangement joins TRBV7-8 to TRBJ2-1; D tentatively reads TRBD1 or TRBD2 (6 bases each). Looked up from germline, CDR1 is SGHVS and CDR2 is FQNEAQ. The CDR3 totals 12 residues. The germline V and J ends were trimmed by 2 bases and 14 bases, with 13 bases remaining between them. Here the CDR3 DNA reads TGTGCCAGCAGCTTACAAGGGGGGTCGGAGTTCTTC. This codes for CASSLQGGSEFF.

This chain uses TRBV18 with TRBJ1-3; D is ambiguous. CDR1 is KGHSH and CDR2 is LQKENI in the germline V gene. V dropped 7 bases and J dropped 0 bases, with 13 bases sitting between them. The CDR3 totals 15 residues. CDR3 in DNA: TGTGCCAGCTGCCCTGACGTACTCTCTGGAAACACCATATATTTT. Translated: CASCPDVLSGNTIYF.

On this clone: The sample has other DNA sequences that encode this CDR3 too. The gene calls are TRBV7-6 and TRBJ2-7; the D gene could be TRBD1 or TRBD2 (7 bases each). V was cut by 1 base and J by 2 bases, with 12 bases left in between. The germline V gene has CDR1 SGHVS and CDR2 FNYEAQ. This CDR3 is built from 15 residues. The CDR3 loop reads CASSLGRGGPYEQYF. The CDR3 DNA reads TGTGCCAGCAGCTTAGGCAGGGGGGGGCCCTACGAGCAGTACTTC.

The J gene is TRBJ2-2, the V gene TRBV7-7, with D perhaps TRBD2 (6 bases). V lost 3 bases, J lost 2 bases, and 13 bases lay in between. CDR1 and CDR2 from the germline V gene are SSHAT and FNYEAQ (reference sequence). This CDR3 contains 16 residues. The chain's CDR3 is CASSFLSGTNTGELFF. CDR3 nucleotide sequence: TGTGCCAGCAGCTTCCTTTCGGGGACTAACACCGGGGAGCTGTTTTTT.

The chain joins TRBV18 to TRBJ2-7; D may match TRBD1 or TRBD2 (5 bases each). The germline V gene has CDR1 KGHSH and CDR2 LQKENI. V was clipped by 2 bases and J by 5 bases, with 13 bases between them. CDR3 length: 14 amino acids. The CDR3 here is CASSPGTLVDEQYF. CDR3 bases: TGTGCCAGCTCACCAGGGACCTTGGTCGACGAGCAGTACTTC.

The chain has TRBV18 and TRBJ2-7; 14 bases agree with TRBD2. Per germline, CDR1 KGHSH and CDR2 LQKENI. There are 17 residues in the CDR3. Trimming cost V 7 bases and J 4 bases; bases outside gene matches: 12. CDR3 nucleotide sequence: TGTGCCAGCTGGGGGCCCCAAGGGACTAGCGGGGGTTACGAGCAGTACTTC. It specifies CASWGPQGTSGGYEQYF.

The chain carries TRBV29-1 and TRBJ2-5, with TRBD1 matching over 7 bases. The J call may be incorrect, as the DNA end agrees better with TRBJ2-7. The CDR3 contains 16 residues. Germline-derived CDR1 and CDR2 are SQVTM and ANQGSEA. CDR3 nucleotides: TGCAGCGTTGTAAGGGGGCTATACGAAGCCACCTACGAGCAGTACTTC. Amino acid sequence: CSVVRGLYEATYEQYF.

The CDR3 sequence: CASSFGTGGRNEQFF. DNA of the CDR3: TGTGCCAGCAGCTTTGGTACGGGGGGGCGAAATGAGCAGTTCTTC. The rearrangement uses TRBV5-6 and TRBJ2-1; 8 bases line up with TRBD2. This CDR3 has 15 residues. The germline CDR1 and CDR2 sequences are SGHDT and YYEEEE. V was pared by 2 bases and J by 7 bases, with 8 bases of the junction left unmatched. Looking up the rest from reference TRBV5-6 and TRBJ2-1 gives the full variable domain: DAGVTQSPTHLIKTRGQQVTLRCSPKSGHDTVSWYQQALGQGPQFIFQYYEEEERQRGNFPDRFSGHQFPNYSSELNVNALLLGDSALYLCASSFGTGGRNEQFFGPGTRLTVL.

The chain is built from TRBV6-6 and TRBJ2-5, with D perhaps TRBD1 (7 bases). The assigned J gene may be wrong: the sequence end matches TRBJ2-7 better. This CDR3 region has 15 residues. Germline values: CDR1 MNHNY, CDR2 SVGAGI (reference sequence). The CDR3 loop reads CASSYSGGQNYEQYF. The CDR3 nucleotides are TGTGCCAGCAGTTACTCGGGGGGACAGAACTACGAGCAGTACTTC.

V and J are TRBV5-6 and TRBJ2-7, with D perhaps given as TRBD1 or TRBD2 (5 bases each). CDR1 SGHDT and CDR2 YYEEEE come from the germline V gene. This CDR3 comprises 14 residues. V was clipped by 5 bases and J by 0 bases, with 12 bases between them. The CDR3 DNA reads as TGTGCCAGCAGTCGGGACCCGAGCTCCTACGAGCAGTACTTC. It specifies CASSRDPSSYEQYF.

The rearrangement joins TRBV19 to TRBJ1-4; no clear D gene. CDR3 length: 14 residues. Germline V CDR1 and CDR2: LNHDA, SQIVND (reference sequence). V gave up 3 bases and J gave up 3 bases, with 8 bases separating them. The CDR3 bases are TGTGCCAGTAGTATGTTCGGCCCTAATGAAAAACTGTTTTTT. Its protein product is CASSMFGPNEKLFF.

CDR3 coding DNA: TGTGCCAGCTTGGGGAACACTGAAGCTTTCTTT. It encodes CASLGNTEAFF. The gene calls are TRBV6-6 and TRBJ1-1; D remains unclear. The CDR3 covers 11 residues. V was shortened by 8 bases and J by 1 base, with 5 bases between the two germline ends. Germline assignment: CDR1 MNHNY and CDR2 SVGAGI (reference sequence).

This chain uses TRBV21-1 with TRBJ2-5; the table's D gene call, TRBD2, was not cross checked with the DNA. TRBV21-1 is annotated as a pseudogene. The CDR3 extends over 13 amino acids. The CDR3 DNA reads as TGTGCCAGCCTTAAGGCGGGGCCGGAGACCCAGTACTTC. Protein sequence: CASLKAGPETQYF.

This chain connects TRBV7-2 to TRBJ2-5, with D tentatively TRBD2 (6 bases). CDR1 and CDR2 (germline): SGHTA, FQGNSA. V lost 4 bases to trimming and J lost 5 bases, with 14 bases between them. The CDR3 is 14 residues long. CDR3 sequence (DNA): TGTGCCAGCAGCTCGGGGCGGGGCGGGGAGACCCAGTACTTC. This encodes CASSSGRGGETQYF.

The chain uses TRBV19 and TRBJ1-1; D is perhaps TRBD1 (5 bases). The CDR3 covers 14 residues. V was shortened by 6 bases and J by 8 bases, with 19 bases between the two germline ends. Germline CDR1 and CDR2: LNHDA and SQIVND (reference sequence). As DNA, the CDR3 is TGTGCCAGTAGGGAGAGGGGTGAACTGGGGGAAGCTTTCTTT. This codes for CASRERGELGEAFF.